Listed below are T cell receptor beta chains from one sample, sequenced in a study of cytomegalovirus exposure and HLA in healthy donors. Measured with immunoSEQ multiplex PCR; TCRdb has only the in-frame clones, and not every one. The table has tens of thousands of clones, approximately 7.6% seen once. The sequencing input was PBMCs. Every receptor here comes from a man over 45 in good health and CMV-seronegative. CDR3s include the opening cysteine and the closing phenylalanine or tryptophan. The order of the fields is V gene, J gene, clone size, D gene, CDR3 DNA, CDR3 protein. The D gene is left open where the match is weak. Clone sizes are given selectively: once, few, many, or a class where the clone is expanded.

>TRBV7-9|TRBJ1-6|-|TRBD1
TGTGCCAGCAGCTACGGGACAGTCCAAAATTCACCCCTCCACTTT
CASSYGTVQNSPLHF
>TRBV5-3|TRBJ2-3|few|-
TGTGCCAGAAGTTCCGCTAGCGAGACAGATACGCAGTATTTT
CARSSASETDTQYF
>TRBV11-2|TRBJ2-3|-|-
TGTGCCAGCAGCCCTAGTATAGGGGCGGCAGATACGCAGTATTTT
CASSPSIGAADTQYF
>TRBV19|TRBJ2-6|few|TRBD1
TGTGCCAGTACCCTAAGGACAGGTAAAGCTGGGGCCAACGTCCTGACTTTC
CASTLRTGKAGANVLTF
>TRBV7-9|TRBJ1-2|few|-
TGTGCCAGCAGCCCGGGAGAGGGGAATGGCTACACCTTC
CASSPGEGNGYTF
>TRBV15|TRBJ2-1|-|-
TGTGCCACCAGCAGAGATAGTTTAGGGGATGAGCAGTTCTTC
CATSRDSLGDEQFF
>TRBV19|TRBJ1-2|few|-
TGTGCCAGTAGTATAGAGCCCCTGGGCCACACCTTC
CASSIEPLGHTF
>TRBV5-1|TRBJ2-5|-|-
TGCGCCAGCAGCCTTCTAGCCCTACAGGGACAAGAGACCCAGTACTTC
CASSLLALQGQETQYF
>TRBV15|TRBJ2-1|few|TRBD2
TGTGCCACCAGCAGAGGTAGCGGGGGGGTGGGGGAGCAGTTCTTC
CATSRGSGGVGEQFF
>TRBV6-1|TRBJ1-2|-|TRBD1
TGTGCCAGCAGTGAAGGGGGCTCGGGGACAGGGGCTATCGGCTATGGCTACACCTTC
CASSEGGSGTGAIGYGYTF
>TRBV6-5|TRBJ2-4|few|TRBD1
TGTGCCAGCAGTGACCGGACAGGGGAAAACATTCAGTACTTC
CASSDRTGENIQYF
>TRBV10-2|TRBJ2-5|few|-
TGCGCCAGCAAAAGGAGCGGCCAAGAGACCCAGTACTTC
CASKRSGQETQYF
>TRBV7-2|TRBJ1-1|-|TRBD1
TGTGCCAGCAGGTTAGGAGGGGCAGGGGGCCCTGAAGCTTTCTTT
CASRLGGAGGPEAFF
>TRBV5-1|TRBJ2-2|-|TRBD2
TGCGCCAGCTCCCCCCAGGGCGGGAGTAATACCGGGGAGCTGTTTTTT
CASSPQGGSNTGELFF
>TRBV7-9|TRBJ1-1|few|-
TGTGCCAGCCGTGGCGGGATCGTTGGAGGATGGAACACTGAAGCTTTCTTT
CASRGGIVGGWNTEAFF
>TRBV2|TRBJ2-7|few|TRBD1
TGTGCCAGCAGAAACTTACGAGCCGGGACAGCCTACGAGCAGTACTTC
CASRNLRAGTAYEQYF
>TRBV28|TRBJ2-3|few|TRBD2
TGTGCCAGCAGTTCCGTAGCGGGGGAGTCATCAGATACGCAGTATTTT
CASSSVAGESSDTQYF
>TRBV10-3|TRBJ1-2|-|-
TGTGCCTCGCGGGGGTGGGGGGGCAACTATGGCTACACCTTC
CASRGWGGNYGYTF
>TRBV9|TRBJ2-5|few|-
TGTGCCAGCAGCCCCGAGGTAGCCGGGGAGACCCAGTACTTC
CASSPEVAGETQYF
>TRBV2|TRBJ2-7|few|-
TGTGCCAGCAGTCCCCGGGATACCTACGAGCAGTACTTC
CASSPRDTYEQYF
>TRBV28|TRBJ2-5|-|TRBD1
TGTGCCAGCAGTGCTGGGGCGGGGACAGGGGCCCGAGAGACCCAGTACTTC
CASSAGAGTGARETQYF
>TRBV29-1|TRBJ2-1|-|TRBD1
TGCAGCACTGGACAGGGACCCTGGGATGAGCAGTTCTTC
CSTGQGPWDEQFF
>TRBV2|TRBJ2-1|once|TRBD2
TGTGCCAGCAGAGCTAATGCGGGGGGTGAGGGTGAGCAGTTCTTC
CASRANAGGEGEQFF
>TRBV7-8|TRBJ2-7|-|-
TGTGCCAGCAGCGTCTACCCGGGAAGGTACTACGAGCAGTACTTC
CASSVYPGRYYEQYF
>TRBV30|TRBJ2-1|few|-
TGTGCCTGGAGTGTCCCCTACGCATACAATGAGCAGTTCTTC
CAWSVPYAYNEQFF
>TRBV18|TRBJ2-3|-|-
TGTGCCAGCTCACCTAGTACAGATACGCAGTATTTT
CASSPSTDTQYF
>TRBV28|TRBJ1-1|-|TRBD1
TGTGCCAGCAGTTTATGGACAGGGAAACCCACTGAAGCTTTCTTT
CASSLWTGKPTEAFF
>TRBV5-4|TRBJ2-7|few|TRBD1
TGTGCCAGCAGCCCCGACAGGGGCTACGAGCAGTACTTC
CASSPDRGYEQYF
>TRBV27|TRBJ2-1|few|TRBD2
TGTGCCAGCAGTTTTACGACTAGCGGTTCCAATGAGCAGTTCTTC
CASSFTTSGSNEQFF
>TRBV21-1|TRBJ1-2|-|-
TGTGCCAGCCGGGCAAGCCAGCGGACAGGGGCGACCGGGGGCTATGGCTACACCTTC
CASRASQRTGATGGYGYTF
>TRBV7-2|TRBJ2-3|few|TRBD1
TGTGCCAGCAGCTTGGGACAGGGGCAAGATACGCAGTATTTT
CASSLGQGQDTQYF
>TRBV10-2|TRBJ2-7|-|TRBD2
TGCGCCAGCAGTGGACGACTAGCAGAATACGAGCAGTACTTC
CASSGRLAEYEQYF
>TRBV7-9|TRBJ2-2|-|TRBD2
TGTGCCAGCAGCACCGGGACTAAGAACACCGGGGAGCTGTTTTTT
CASSTGTKNTGELFF
>TRBV29-1|TRBJ1-1|few|TRBD1
TGCAGCGCTGGACAGGGGACGAACACTGAAGCTTTCTTT
CSAGQGTNTEAFF
>TRBV5-4|TRBJ2-5|-|TRBD2
TGTGCCAGCAGCAGTAGCGGGAGCCCCCAAGAGACCCAGTACTTC
CASSSSGSPQETQYF
>TRBV5-1|TRBJ2-6|few|-
TGCGCCAGCAGCTTGGGGAGCTCTGGGGCCAACGTCCTGACTTTC
CASSLGSSGANVLTF
>TRBV30|TRBJ2-7|-|TRBD1
TGTGCCTGGAATCCTCGGGGCAGGGGGCTCTACGAGCAGTACTTC
CAWNPRGRGLYEQYF
>TRBV2|TRBJ1-1|-|-
TGTGCCAGCAGTGCTTGGGGCTCGAACACTGAAGCTTTCTTT
CASSAWGSNTEAFF
>TRBV4-1|TRBJ1-1|few|-
TGCGCCAGCAGCCAAGATATGCGTCCGCCAATGAACACTGAAGCTTTCTTT
CASSQDMRPPMNTEAFF
>TRBV2|TRBJ2-1|-|-
TGTGCCAGCAGTCAGCGGTGGGTTGTGAATGAGCAGTTCTTC
CASSQRWVVNEQFF
>TRBV5-5|TRBJ2-7|few|TRBD2
TGTGCCAGCAGCCCCCGGACTAGCGGGTCCTACGAGCAGTACTTC
CASSPRTSGSYEQYF
>TRBV28|TRBJ2-5|few|TRBD2
TGTGCCAGCAGTCTCCGACTAGCGGGAGTAGAGACCCAGTACTTC
CASSLRLAGVETQYF
>TRBV7-9|TRBJ1-1|few|-
TGTGCCAGCAGCTTATTGTGGGCGCTAAACACTGAAGCTTTCTTT
CASSLLWALNTEAFF
>TRBV5-6|TRBJ1-5|few|-
TGTGCCAGCAGCTTGGCCCACAGTATCCCGCTGTATAGCAATCAGCCCCAGCATTTT
CASSLAHSIPLYSNQPQHF
>TRBV7-9|TRBJ2-7|-|-
TGTGCCAGCAGCTTATCAGGCTACGAGCAGTACTTC
CASSLSGYEQYF
>TRBV19|TRBJ1-1|-|TRBD1
TGTGCCAGTAGTACCCGGGACAGGGTGCCCACTGAAGCTTTCTTT
CASSTRDRVPTEAFF
>TRBV19|TRBJ1-5|-|TRBD1
TGTGCCAGTACTTGGAAGGGGGCAGGCAATCAGCCCCAGCATTTT
CASTWKGAGNQPQHF
>TRBV19|TRBJ2-1|-|TRBD2
TGTGCCACCAGCCCTCTAGCGGCCACCTACAATGAGCAGTTCTTC
CATSPLAATYNEQFF
>TRBV9|TRBJ2-1|few|-
TGTGCCAGCAGCGTAGGACTGGGGGCGCAGTTCTTC
CASSVGLGAQFF
>TRBV2|TRBJ1-1|-|TRBD1
TGTGCCAGTGACACACAGGGGGGCACTGAAGCTTTCTTT
CASDTQGGTEAFF
>TRBV6-1|TRBJ1-5|few|-
TGTGCCAGCAGTAGGGGGGGCGATGGAAATCAGCCCCAGCATTTT
CASSRGGDGNQPQHF
>TRBV6-1|TRBJ2-7|many|-
TGTGCCAGCAGTGGGGGCCCGACTTACGAGCAGTACTTC
CASSGGPTYEQYF
>TRBV28|TRBJ1-3|few|-
TGTGCCAGCACCTTCGGAAACACCATATATTTT
CASTFGNTIYF
>TRBV15|TRBJ1-5|few|-
TGTGCCACCAGCAGTCTGATGGCTCAGCCCCAGCATTTT
CATSSLMAQPQHF